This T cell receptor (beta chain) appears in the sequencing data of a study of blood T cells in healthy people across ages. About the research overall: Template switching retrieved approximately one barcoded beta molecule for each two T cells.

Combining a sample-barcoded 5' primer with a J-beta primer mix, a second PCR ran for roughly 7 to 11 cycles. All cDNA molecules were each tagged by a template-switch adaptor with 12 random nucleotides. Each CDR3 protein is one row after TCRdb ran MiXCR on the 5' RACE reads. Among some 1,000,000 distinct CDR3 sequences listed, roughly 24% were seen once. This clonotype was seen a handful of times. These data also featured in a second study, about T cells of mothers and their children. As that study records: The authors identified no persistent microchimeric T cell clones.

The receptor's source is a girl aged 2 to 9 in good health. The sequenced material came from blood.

This CDR3 reads CASRADGTQYF. The CDR3 nucleotides are TGCGCCAGCAGGGCTGATGGGACCCAGTACTTC. The chain has TRBV5-1 and TRBJ2-5; no clear D gene. The CDR3 is 11 residues long. Germline values: CDR1 SGHRS, CDR2 YFSETQ. V lost 5 bases, J lost 7 bases, and 9 bases lay in between.